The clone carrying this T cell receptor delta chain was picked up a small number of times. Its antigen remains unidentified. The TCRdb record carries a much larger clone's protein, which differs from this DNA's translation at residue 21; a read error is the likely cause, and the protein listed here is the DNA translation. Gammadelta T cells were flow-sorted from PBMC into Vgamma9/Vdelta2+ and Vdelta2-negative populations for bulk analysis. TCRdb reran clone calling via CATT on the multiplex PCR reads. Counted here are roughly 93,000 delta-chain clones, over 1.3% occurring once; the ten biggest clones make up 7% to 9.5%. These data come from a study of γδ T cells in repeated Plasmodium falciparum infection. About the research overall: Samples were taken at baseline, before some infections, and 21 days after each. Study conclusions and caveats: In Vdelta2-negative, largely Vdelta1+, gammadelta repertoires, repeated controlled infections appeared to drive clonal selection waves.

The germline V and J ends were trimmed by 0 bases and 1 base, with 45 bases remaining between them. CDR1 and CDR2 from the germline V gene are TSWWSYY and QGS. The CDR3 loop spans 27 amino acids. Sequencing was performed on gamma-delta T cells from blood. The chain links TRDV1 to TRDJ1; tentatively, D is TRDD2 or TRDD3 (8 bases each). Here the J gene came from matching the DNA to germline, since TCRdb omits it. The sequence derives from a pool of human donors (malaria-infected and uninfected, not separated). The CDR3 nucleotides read TGTGCTCTTGGGGAACTAAAGACGGTATTGGTAACTTCCTACGTCTGGTGGGGGATTACCTGCACCGATAAACTCATCTTT. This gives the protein CALGELKTVLVTSYVWWGITCTDKLIF.